The next 22 T cell receptor beta chains were all read from a single sample in a study of blood T cell repertoires in COVID-19 (TCRdb year 2020). Libraries were prepared through the immunoSEQ multiplex PCR assay. TCRdb carries this immuneACCESS record with in-frame sequences only. Its versions omit some clonotypes, under half of them owing to an unresolved V gene in the studies checked, with the rest unexplained. In all, the sample holds tens of thousands of clones, and 80% to 90% of those were seen once. The ten largest clones represent around 29% of the sample. The source material was peripheral blood. The receptors here all came from a woman older than 75 with active or convalescent COVID-19.

The chain links TRBV5-8 to TRBJ1-2, with D unclear. Germline CDR1 reads SGHTS; CDR2 reads YDEGEE. The CDR3 has 12 amino acids. The V end lost 5 bases, the J end lost 10 bases, and 15 bases lay between the germline ends. CDR3 sequence: CASRRALFDYTF. The CDR3 nucleotides are TGTGCCAGCAGGCGGGCCCTGTTTGACTACACCTTC.

V and J are TRBV28 and TRBJ2-1; weak D call: TRBD2 (6 bases). Germline CDR1 MDHEN, CDR2 SYDVKM. V was clipped by 6 bases and J by 4 bases, with 13 bases between them. The CDR3 covers 14 residues. DNA for the CDR3: TGTGCCAGCAGACCCGGGGGTTCATACAATGAGCAGTTCTTC. This gives the protein CASRPGGSYNEQFF.

This rearrangement joins TRBV3-1 (or the pseudogene TRBV3-2) to TRBJ2-2; tentative D call: TRBD2 (5 bases). Germline V lookup: CDR1 LGHDT, CDR2 YNNKEL (reference sequence). There are 16 residues in the CDR3. V gave up 2 bases and J gave up 3 bases, with 13 bases separating them. CDR3 in amino acids: CASSQIRRGDTGELFF. For the CDR3, the DNA is TGTGCCAGCAGCCAAATACGACGGGGAGACACCGGGGAGCTGTTTTTT.

V is TRBV19 and J is TRBJ1-6; TRBD1 aligns across 7 bases. J lost 3 bases, V lost 2 bases, and 4 bases had no gene match. This CDR3 has 16 amino acids. Per germline, CDR1 LNHDA and CDR2 SQIVND (reference sequence). The CDR3 nucleotides read TGTGCCAGTAGTATAATGGGACAGCTCTATAATTCACCCCTCCACTTT. Translation gives CASSIMGQLYNSPLHF.

The genes are TRBV15 and TRBJ2-2; D perhaps matches TRBD2 (5 bases). This CDR3 spans 14 amino acids. Germline loops: CDR1 LNHNV, CDR2 YYDKDF (reference sequence). V was trimmed by 0 bases and J by 7 bases, leaving 9 bases between them. The CDR3 DNA sequence: TGTGCCACCAGCAGAGATCCGGGGTTCGGGGAGCTGTTTTTT. Its protein product is CATSRDPGFGELFF. The variable domain in full, with the rest retrieved from reference TRBV15 and TRBJ2-2, is DAMVIQNPRYQVTQFGKPVTLSCSQTLNHNVMYWYQQKSSQAPKLLFHYYDKDFNNEADTPDNFQSRRPNTSFCFLDIRSPGLGDTAMYLCATSRDPGFGELFFGEGSRLTVL.

This clone was seen just once. One junction end disagrees with the germline gene, perhaps due to a read error. The chain couples TRBV7-7 to TRBJ2-3, with D perhaps matching TRBD2 (5 bases). The CDR3 sequence is 14 residues long. Germline values: CDR1 SSHAT, CDR2 FNYEAQ (reference sequence). The CDR3 coding sequence is TGTGCCAGCAGTTTAGGACGGGATATGAATACGCAGTATTTT. This sequence encodes CASSLGRDMNTQYF.

The V call is TRBV3-1 (or the pseudogene TRBV3-2), the J call TRBJ2-1, with D possibly TRBD1 on 6 matching bases. V was shortened by 2 bases and J by 6 bases, with 11 bases between the two germline ends. CDR3 length: 14 residues. Per the germline V gene, CDR1 is LGHDT and CDR2 is YNNKEL (reference sequence). CDR3 nucleotides: TGTGCCAGCAGCCAATACAGGGTTGGCAATGAGCAGTTCTTC. This translates into CASSQYRVGNEQFF.

V and J are TRBV27 and TRBJ2-7; D gene uncertain. Germline V gives CDR1 MNHEY, CDR2 SMNVEV (reference sequence). V was clipped by 6 bases and J by 6 bases, with 12 bases between them. The CDR3 contains 12 residues. The CDR3, as DNA: TGTGCCAGCAGCCCCACAGTGGGCGAGCAGTACTTC. It yields the protein CASSPTVGEQYF.

This clone was seen just once. The chain joins TRBV6-6 to TRBJ2-7; D gene uncertain. The germline V and J ends were trimmed by 0 bases and 5 bases, with 2 bases remaining between them. This CDR3 comprises 11 residues. The germline V gene encodes CDR1 MNHNY and CDR2 SVGAGI (reference sequence). The CDR3 sequence is CASSYSNEQYF. In nucleotides, the CDR3 is TGTGCCAGCAGTTACTCTAACGAGCAGTACTTC.

The chain links TRBV29-1 to TRBJ1-4; TRBD1 is a possible D gene (5 bases). The CDR3 totals 12 residues. V gave up 7 bases and J gave up 3 bases, with 9 bases separating them. Germline CDR1 reads SQVTM; CDR2 reads ANQGSEA. The CDR3 loop reads CSARGSNEKLFF. CDR3 DNA sequence: TGCAGCGCCCGGGGGTCTAATGAAAAACTGTTTTTT.

This chain connects TRBV18 to TRBJ1-4, with a possible D match to TRBD1 (5 bases). Trimming cost V 6 bases and J 6 bases, with 14 bases left between them. CDR1 and CDR2 (germline): KGHSH, LQKENI. This CDR3 comprises 14 residues. CDR3 nucleotide sequence: TGTGCCAGCTCCCCCCAGGCAGGGTATGAAAAACTGTTTTTT. Protein: CASSPQAGYEKLFF.

This clone has a single count. This rearrangement joins TRBV7-9 to TRBJ2-3; maybe TRBD2 (6 bases). CDR3 size: 14 residues. CDR1 is SEHNR and CDR2 is FQNEAQ in the germline V gene (reference sequence). V dropped 5 bases and J dropped 1 base, with 10 bases sitting between them. The DNA for the CDR3 is TGTGCCAGCAGCACCCGACTAGGCACAGATACGCAGTATTTT. The encoded protein is CASSTRLGTDTQYF.

The gene calls are TRBV6-6 and TRBJ2-7, with D maybe TRBD1 (5 bases). V lost 6 bases and J lost 3, with 9 bases in between. The CDR3 has 12 residues. CDR1 and CDR2 (germline): MNHNY, SVGAGI (reference sequence). The CDR3 region is CASRQDLYEQYF. The CDR3 nucleotides are TGTGCCAGCAGACAGGATCTCTACGAGCAGTACTTC.

The rearrangement links TRBV21-1 to TRBJ1-3; the D call in the table, TRBD1, was not verified against the DNA. TRBV21-1 is a documented pseudogene. The CDR3 covers 15 residues. CDR3 residues: CASSRGRADGNTIYF. The CDR3 DNA reads TGTGCCAGCAGCAGGGGCAGGGCGGATGGAAACACCATATATTTT.

V usage is TRBV5-1 and J usage is TRBJ2-6; no firm D call. Trimming cost V 0 bases and J 1 base, with 5 bases left between them. This CDR3 contains 15 residues. Per germline, CDR1 SGHRS and CDR2 YFSETQ. The CDR3 here is CASSLDPSGANVLTF. CDR3 in DNA: TGCGCCAGCAGCTTGGATCCGTCTGGGGCCAACGTCCTGACTTTC.

J is TRBJ2-2 and V is TRBV27; 7 bases match TRBD1. The CDR3 has 15 amino acids. With 5 bases clipped from V and 4 bases from J, the junction kept 7 bases outside the gene matches. Germline lookup yields CDR1 MNHEY and CDR2 SMNVEV (reference sequence). The CDR3 sequence: CASSPSGQITGELFF. Here the CDR3 DNA reads TGTGCCAGCAGTCCTTCGGGACAGATCACCGGGGAGCTGTTTTTT.

The chain uses TRBV19 and TRBJ2-5; the D gene is possibly TRBD2 (5 bases). Trimming took 3 bases from V and 5 from J, leaving 10 bases between them. CDR1 is LNHDA and CDR2 is SQIVND in the germline V gene (reference sequence). The CDR3 consists of 13 residues. The CDR3, as DNA: TGTGCCAGTAGTATGCGAGGGTGGGAGACCCAGTACTTC. It is translated as CASSMRGWETQYF. Together with reference TRBV19 and TRBJ2-5, the CDR3 gives the full variable domain: DGGITQSPKYLFRKEGQNVTLSCEQNLNHDAMYWYRQDPGQGLRLIYYSQIVNDFQKGDIAEGYSVSREKKESFPLTVTSAQKNPTAFYLCASSMRGWETQYFGPGTRLLVL.

This clone was seen repeatedly, ten times or more. The chain combines TRBV5-1 with TRBJ1-1, with D perhaps TRBD1 (6 bases). The CDR3 is 13 residues long. Germline-derived CDR1 and CDR2 are SGHRS and YFSETQ. Trimming removed 5 bases at V and 3 bases at J, with 11 bases between. The CDR3 sequence is CASRPNRDTEAFF. CDR3 coding DNA: TGCGCCAGCAGACCGAACAGGGACACTGAAGCTTTCTTT.

This clone appeared once. The genes are TRBV27 and TRBJ1-1, with D possibly being TRBD1 (6 bases). Germline V lookup: CDR1 MNHEY, CDR2 SMNVEV (reference sequence). The CDR3 spans 13 residues. Trimming removed 6 bases at V and 2 bases at J, with 10 bases between. As DNA, the CDR3 is TGTGCCAGCAGATGGACAGTCAACACTGAAGCTTTCTTT. It specifies CASRWTVNTEAFF.

This rearrangement joins TRBV27 to TRBJ2-1; possible D gene TRBD1, 6 bases. CDR1 MNHEY and CDR2 SMNVEV come from the germline V gene (reference sequence). V was trimmed by 3 bases and J by 6 bases, leaving 15 bases between them. The CDR3 has 15 amino acids. The CDR3 reads CASSFLGAESNEQFF. In DNA, the CDR3 is TGTGCCAGCAGTTTCTTGGGGGCGGAAAGCAATGAGCAGTTCTTC.

This chain connects TRBV2 to TRBJ1-1; D possibly corresponds to TRBD1 (6 bases). The CDR3 totals 13 residues. V was shortened by 6 bases and J by 1 base, with 9 bases between the two germline ends. CDR1 is SNHLY and CDR2 is FYNNEI in the germline V gene. CDR3 in DNA: TGTGCCAGCAGAGGACAGCCGAACACTGAAGCTTTCTTT. As protein: CASRGQPNTEAFF.

V gene TRBV27 combines with J gene TRBJ2-5, with TRBD1 as a possible D gene (5 bases). V shed 5 bases and J shed 1 base, with 8 bases lying between them. The CDR3 is 13 amino acids. Germline-derived CDR1 and CDR2 are MNHEY and SMNVEV (reference sequence). The CDR3 reads CASSKQVQETQYF. The CDR3 nucleotides read TGTGCCAGCAGTAAACAGGTCCAAGAGACCCAGTACTTC.